The text below deals with one TCR beta chain. Germline CDR1 is KGHSH and CDR2 is LQKENI. CDR3 length equals 15 residues. The V end lost 5 bases, the J end lost 6 bases, and 19 bases lay between the germline ends. Libraries were prepared by immunoSEQ multiplex PCR; TCRdb keeps only in-frame clonotypes and omits some of them. Of around 280,000 clones listed, 85% to 90% are singletons. This entry belongs to a study of blood T cell repertoires in COVID-19. The source material was PBMCs or T cells enriched from blood (not recorded which). The receptor was derived from a woman aged 18-30 years with acute COVID-19. The V gene is TRBV18, the J gene TRBJ1-1; possible D gene TRBD1, 6 bases. The CDR3 sequence: CASSESGGQSAEAFF. CDR3 DNA sequence: TGTGCCAGCTCAGAATCCGGGGGGCAGAGCGCTGAAGCTTTCTTT.